The clone carrying this TCR beta chain occurred a few times. What it binds is not known. These data come from a study of beta chain features in type 1 diabetes. At the level of the study: Patient and healthy donor groups were alike in age, gender and cell yields.

Each of the CD4+ naive, central memory, regulatory and stem cell-like memory populations was sorted via CD45RO/CCR7/CD25/CD127/CD95/CD27. What was sequenced were expressed TCRB transcripts, since all of the isolated RNA had been reverse transcribed. TCRdb's copy holds only in-frame clones and misses some; the assay was immunoSEQ multiplex PCR. The data contain under 400,000 clones, about 18% of them singletons. CDR1 is MGHRA, CDR2 YSYEKL, per germline. Trimming took 2 bases from V and 3 from J; bases not matched to a gene: 14. The CDR3 totals 20 residues. Study observations and caveats: Within the patient group, naive, central memory and Treg TCRB repertoires appeared more similar to each other than within healthy donors. Reduced insertions and increased deletions marked VDJ junctions in type 1 diabetes patients.

The TCR originated in a young woman in good health. This chain connects TRBV4-1 to TRBJ2-1, with TRBD2 identical over 12 bases. The source material was naive CD4+ T cells from blood. The CDR3: CASSQLRLAGGPGVYNEQFF. DNA of the CDR3: TGCGCCAGCAGCCAACTTAGGCTAGCGGGAGGGCCGGGAGTCTACAATGAGCAGTTCTTC.